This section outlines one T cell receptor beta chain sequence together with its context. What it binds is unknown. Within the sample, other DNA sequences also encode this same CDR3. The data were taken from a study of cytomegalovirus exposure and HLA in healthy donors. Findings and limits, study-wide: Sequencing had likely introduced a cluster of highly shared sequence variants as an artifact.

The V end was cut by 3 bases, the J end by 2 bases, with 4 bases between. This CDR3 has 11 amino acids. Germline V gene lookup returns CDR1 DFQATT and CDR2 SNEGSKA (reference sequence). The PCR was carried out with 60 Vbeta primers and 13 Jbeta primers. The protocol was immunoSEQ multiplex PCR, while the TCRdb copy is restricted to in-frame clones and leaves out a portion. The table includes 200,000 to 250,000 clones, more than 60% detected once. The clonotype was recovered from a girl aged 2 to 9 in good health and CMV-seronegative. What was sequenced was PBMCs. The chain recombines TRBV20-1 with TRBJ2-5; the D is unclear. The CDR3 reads CSASQQETQYF. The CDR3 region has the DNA TGCAGTGCTAGTCAACAAGAGACCCAGTACTTC.